This is a list of T cell receptor beta chains from one sample in a study of blood T cell repertoires in COVID-19. The assay was immunoSEQ multiplex PCR, and TCRdb's table has in-frame clones only and misses some. This sample carries about 120,000 clones, around 90% of them seen once, and the ten largest clones take 3.8%. The sequencing input was peripheral blood. These receptors came from a woman in her sixties or seventies with COVID-19, enrolled during active disease. CDR3s include the opening cysteine and the closing phenylalanine or tryptophan. The D gene is left open where the match is weak. Only part of the rows carry a size: once, few, many, or a class if the clone is expanded.

CDR3aa: CASRGAPSSYEQYF; CDR3nt: TGTGCCAGCAGGGGAGCACCTAGCTCCTACGAGCAGTACTTC; abundance: .; j_gene: TRBJ2-7; d_gene: .; len: 14; v_gene: TRBV6-4
CDR3aa: CASSLGDRLNTEAFF; CDR3nt: TGTGCCAGCAGCTTAGGAGACAGGCTAAACACTGAAGCTTTCTTT; abundance: .; j_gene: TRBJ1-1; d_gene: .; len: 15; v_gene: TRBV7-2
CDR3aa: CASSIPGQRNEQYF; CDR3nt: TGTGCCAGCAGCATACCGGGACAGCGGAACGAGCAGTACTTC; abundance: .; j_gene: TRBJ2-7; d_gene: TRBD1; len: 14; v_gene: TRBV7-9
CDR3aa: CASSQATGFGETQYF; CDR3nt: TGCGCCAGCAGCCAAGCGACAGGGTTCGGGGAGACCCAGTACTTC; abundance: few; j_gene: TRBJ2-5; d_gene: TRBD1; len: 15; v_gene: TRBV4-3
CDR3aa: CATSDQTGSAFF; CDR3nt: TGTGCCACCAGTGATCAAACAGGGTCAGCTTTCTTT; abundance: .; j_gene: TRBJ1-1; d_gene: .; len: 12; v_gene: TRBV24-1
CDR3aa: CASEQGQETQYF; CDR3nt: TGTGCCAGCGAACAGGGCCAAGAGACCCAGTACTTC; abundance: .; j_gene: TRBJ2-5; d_gene: .; len: 12; v_gene: TRBV11-2
CDR3aa: CASSLFGTGGYGYGYTF; CDR3nt: TGTGCCAGCAGTTTATTCGGGACAGGGGGCTATGGCTATGGCTACACCTTC; abundance: .; j_gene: TRBJ1-2; d_gene: TRBD1; len: 17; v_gene: TRBV27
CDR3aa: CASSLVSGQGPLGYGYTF; CDR3nt: TGTGCCAGCAGCTTAGTTTCGGGACAGGGACCCTTAGGCTATGGCTACACCTTC; abundance: .; j_gene: TRBJ1-2; d_gene: TRBD1; len: 18; v_gene: TRBV7-6
CDR3aa: CASSPSGGGYNEQFF; CDR3nt: TGCGCCAGCAGCCCGAGCGGGGGAGGGTACAATGAGCAGTTCTTC; abundance: .; j_gene: TRBJ2-1; d_gene: TRBD2; len: 15; v_gene: TRBV4-1
CDR3aa: CASSHTEDFWNQPQHF; CDR3nt: TGCGCCAGCAGTCATACAGAGGACTTCTGGAATCAGCCCCAGCATTTT; abundance: .; j_gene: TRBJ1-5; d_gene: .; len: 16; v_gene: TRBV23-1
CDR3aa: CSVLPGQYNEKLFF; CDR3nt: TGCAGCGTCTTGCCGGGACAGTATAATGAAAAACTGTTTTTT; abundance: .; j_gene: TRBJ1-4; d_gene: TRBD1; len: 14; v_gene: TRBV29-1
CDR3aa: CASSEPILAGGPRTGELFF; CDR3nt: TGTGCCAGCAGTGAACCGATACTAGCGGGGGGGCCAAGGACCGGGGAGCTGTTTTTT; abundance: .; j_gene: TRBJ2-2; d_gene: TRBD2; len: 19; v_gene: TRBV6-1
CDR3aa: CASSVVGTTEAFF; CDR3nt: TGTGCCAGCAGCGTAGTCGGTACCACTGAAGCTTTCTTT; abundance: .; j_gene: TRBJ1-1; d_gene: .; len: 13; v_gene: TRBV9
CDR3aa: CASSQGGQREAFF; CDR3nt: TGCGCCAGCAGCCAAGGAGGACAAAGGGAAGCTTTCTTT; abundance: .; j_gene: TRBJ1-1; d_gene: .; len: 13; v_gene: TRBV4-3
CDR3aa: CASSLGGYGRVSYEQYF; CDR3nt: TGTGCCAGCAGCTTAGGAGGGTACGGGCGGGTGAGCTACGAGCAGTACTTC; abundance: once; j_gene: TRBJ2-7; d_gene: .; len: 17; v_gene: TRBV11-2
CDR3aa: CASSGQGFISGANVLTF; CDR3nt: TGTGCCAGCAGTGGACAGGGGTTTATTTCTGGGGCCAACGTCCTGACTTTC; abundance: .; j_gene: TRBJ2-6; d_gene: TRBD1; len: 17; v_gene: TRBV6-2/TRBV6-3
CDR3aa: CASSLAVSPLHF; CDR3nt: TGTGCCAGCAGCTTAGCTGTATCACCCCTCCACTTT; abundance: .; j_gene: TRBJ1-6; d_gene: .; len: 12; v_gene: TRBV7-2
CDR3aa: CASSSYRGYYTF; CDR3nt: TGTGCCAGCAGCAGCTACAGGGGTTACTACACCTTC; abundance: .; j_gene: TRBJ1-2; d_gene: TRBD1; len: 12; v_gene: TRBV7-2
CDR3aa: CASNLRQTGTQYF; CDR3nt: TGTGCCAGCAACCTTAGACAGACAGGGACCCAGTACTTC; abundance: .; j_gene: TRBJ2-5; d_gene: .; len: 13; v_gene: TRBV5-8
CDR3aa: CASSSGRGTGPYEQYF; CDR3nt: TGTGCCAGCAGCTCGGGACGGGGGACAGGGCCCTACGAGCAGTACTTC; abundance: .; j_gene: TRBJ2-7; d_gene: TRBD1; len: 16; v_gene: TRBV11-1
CDR3aa: CASSQDGLYAVNTEAFF; CDR3nt: TGTGCCAGCAGCCAAGATGGACTATATGCGGTGAACACTGAAGCTTTCTTT; abundance: few; j_gene: TRBJ1-1; d_gene: .; len: 17; v_gene: TRBV4-2
CDR3aa: CASSLDSGGASKQYF; CDR3nt: TGTGCCAGCAGCTTGGATAGCGGGGGTGCTAGTAAACAGTACTTC; abundance: .; j_gene: TRBJ2-7; d_gene: TRBD2; len: 15; v_gene: TRBV5-4
CDR3aa: CASSLSRGNRENQPQHF; CDR3nt: TGTGCCAGCAGTTTATCGAGAGGAAACAGGGAAAATCAGCCCCAGCATTTT; abundance: .; j_gene: TRBJ1-5; d_gene: .; len: 17; v_gene: TRBV27
CDR3aa: CASSQDEKRPSGVQETQYF; CDR3nt: TGTGCCAGCAGCCAAGATGAAAAGCGGCCTAGCGGGGTCCAAGAGACCCAGTACTTC; abundance: .; j_gene: TRBJ2-5; d_gene: TRBD2; len: 19; v_gene: TRBV4-2
CDR3aa: CASSSTPGGAYEQYF; CDR3nt: TGTGCCAGCAGCTCCACCCCCGGAGGGGCCTACGAGCAGTACTTC; abundance: .; j_gene: TRBJ2-7; d_gene: .; len: 15; v_gene: TRBV7-3
CDR3aa: CASSLLLAGGDNEQFF; CDR3nt: TGCGCCAGCAGCCTTCTACTAGCGGGGGGGGACAATGAGCAGTTCTTC; abundance: .; j_gene: TRBJ2-1; d_gene: TRBD2; len: 16; v_gene: TRBV4-3
CDR3aa: CASSLGDSGNTIYF; CDR3nt: TGTGCCAGCAGCTTAGGCGACTCTGGAAACACCATATATTTT; abundance: .; j_gene: TRBJ1-3; d_gene: .; len: 14; v_gene: TRBV7-2
CDR3aa: CASSITGYGTGVEAFF; CDR3nt: TGTGCCAGTAGTATTACCGGTTACGGGACAGGGGTTGAAGCTTTCTTT; abundance: .; j_gene: TRBJ1-1; d_gene: TRBD1; len: 16; v_gene: TRBV19
CDR3aa: CASSQPGEPGELFF; CDR3nt: TGTGCCAGCAGCCAGCCAGGGGAACCCGGGGAGCTGTTTTTT; abundance: .; j_gene: TRBJ2-2; d_gene: .; len: 14; v_gene: TRBV7-2
CDR3aa: CASSQGAGYTF; CDR3nt: TGTGCCAGCAGTCAGGGTGCTGGCTACACCTTC; abundance: .; j_gene: TRBJ1-2; d_gene: .; len: 11; v_gene: TRBV12-3/TRBV12-4
CDR3aa: CASLGQLQETQYF; CDR3nt: TGTGCCAGCCTGGGACAGCTCCAAGAGACCCAGTACTTC; abundance: .; j_gene: TRBJ2-5; d_gene: TRBD1; len: 13; v_gene: TRBV6-5
CDR3aa: CASSIGASTTAPYEQYF; CDR3nt: TGTGCCAGTAGTATAGGGGCCAGCACAACAGCCCCCTACGAGCAGTACTTC; abundance: .; j_gene: TRBJ2-7; d_gene: .; len: 17; v_gene: TRBV19
CDR3aa: CAWSRDSGWTEAFF; CDR3nt: TGTGCCTGGAGCAGGGACAGTGGGTGGACTGAAGCTTTCTTT; abundance: few; j_gene: TRBJ1-1; d_gene: TRBD1; len: 14; v_gene: TRBV30
CDR3aa: CASSLVQGHSTDTQYF; CDR3nt: TGTGCCAGCAGCTTAGTCCAGGGTCACAGCACAGATACGCAGTATTTT; abundance: .; j_gene: TRBJ2-3; d_gene: .; len: 16; v_gene: TRBV7-8
CDR3aa: CASSYSGGSGNTIYF; CDR3nt: TGTGCCAGCAGTTACTCGGGGGGTTCTGGAAACACCATATATTTT; abundance: .; j_gene: TRBJ1-3; d_gene: .; len: 15; v_gene: TRBV6-5
CDR3aa: CASRPFCTSEWGETQYF; CDR3nt: TGTGCAAGTCGCCCCTTCTGCACTAGCGAGTGGGGAGAGACCCAGTACTTC; abundance: .; j_gene: TRBJ2-5; d_gene: .; len: 17; v_gene: TRBV12-2
CDR3aa: CASSEAPSNEQFF; CDR3nt: TGTGCCAGCAGTGAAGCGCCGAGCAATGAGCAGTTCTTC; abundance: once; j_gene: TRBJ2-1; d_gene: .; len: 13; v_gene: TRBV6-1
CDR3aa: CASSVAMGAADTQYF; CDR3nt: TGTGCCAGCAGCGTAGCTATGGGGGCGGCAGATACGCAGTATTTT; abundance: .; j_gene: TRBJ2-3; d_gene: .; len: 15; v_gene: TRBV9
CDR3aa: CSVLGSRGFGEQYF; CDR3nt: TGCAGCGTTCTTGGGAGCAGGGGATTTGGCGAGCAGTACTTC; abundance: once; j_gene: TRBJ2-7; d_gene: .; len: 14; v_gene: TRBV29-1
CDR3aa: CASRGSAGLEAFF; CDR3nt: TGTGCCAGTAGGGGATCGGCAGGGCTCGAAGCTTTCTTT; abundance: .; j_gene: TRBJ1-1; d_gene: .; len: 13; v_gene: TRBV19
CDR3aa: CASSLGSMSAGEQYF; CDR3nt: TGCGCCAGCAGCTTGGGGTCGATGTCCGCCGGCGAGCAGTACTTC; abundance: .; j_gene: TRBJ2-7; d_gene: .; len: 15; v_gene: TRBV5-1
CDR3aa: CASSQDRQNNYGYTF; CDR3nt: TGTGCCAGCAGCCAAGATCGACAGAACAACTATGGCTACACCTTC; abundance: few; j_gene: TRBJ1-2; d_gene: .; len: 15; v_gene: TRBV4-2
CDR3aa: CASSLGQGARSSYEQYF; CDR3nt: TGTGCCTCTAGCCTGGGGCAGGGGGCGAGAAGCTCCTACGAGCAGTACTTC; abundance: .; j_gene: TRBJ2-7; d_gene: TRBD1; len: 17; v_gene: TRBV7-9
CDR3aa: CASSGGQGIGYTF; CDR3nt: TGTGCCAGCAGCGGGGGACAGGGGATCGGCTACACCTTC; abundance: once; j_gene: TRBJ1-2; d_gene: TRBD1; len: 13; v_gene: TRBV13
CDR3aa: CASSYQGAAETQYF; CDR3nt: TGCGCCAGCAGCTATCAGGGGGCGGCGGAGACCCAGTACTTC; abundance: once; j_gene: TRBJ2-5; d_gene: TRBD1; len: 14; v_gene: TRBV5-1
CDR3aa: CASSPSSGGGNEQFF; CDR3nt: TGCGCCAGCAGCCCCTCTAGCGGGGGTGGCAATGAGCAGTTCTTC; abundance: .; j_gene: TRBJ2-1; d_gene: TRBD2; len: 15; v_gene: TRBV5-1
CDR3aa: CASSPPGRVVHGYTF; CDR3nt: TGTGCCAGCAGCCCCCCCGGGAGGGTGGTTCATGGCTACACCTTC; abundance: large; j_gene: TRBJ1-2; d_gene: .; len: 15; v_gene: TRBV7-2
CDR3aa: CASTRHGTGVSGANVLTF; CDR3nt: TGTGCCAGCACCCGGCACGGGACAGGTGTCTCTGGGGCCAACGTCCTGACTTTC; abundance: .; j_gene: TRBJ2-6; d_gene: TRBD1; len: 18; v_gene: TRBV7-3
CDR3aa: CASSLDREGYEQYF; CDR3nt: TGTGCCAGCAGCTTAGACAGGGAAGGCTACGAGCAGTACTTC; abundance: .; j_gene: TRBJ2-7; d_gene: .; len: 14; v_gene: TRBV7-8
CDR3aa: CASSLVGRGSSETQYF; CDR3nt: TGTGCCAGCAGCTTAGTGGGCAGGGGGAGTTCCGAGACCCAGTACTTC; abundance: .; j_gene: TRBJ2-5; d_gene: TRBD1; len: 16; v_gene: TRBV11-2
CDR3aa: CASSPEGANYGYTF; CDR3nt: TGCGCCAGCAGCCCGGAGGGGGCAAACTATGGCTACACCTTC; abundance: .; j_gene: TRBJ1-2; d_gene: TRBD1; len: 14; v_gene: TRBV5-1
CDR3aa: CASSQTTGGYGYTF; CDR3nt: TGCGCCAGCAGCCAAACGACAGGTGGATATGGCTACACCTTC; abundance: .; j_gene: TRBJ1-2; d_gene: .; len: 14; v_gene: TRBV5-1
CDR3aa: CASSIRDNYNEQFF; CDR3nt: TGTGCCAGTAGTATCCGGGACAACTACAATGAGCAGTTCTTC; abundance: .; j_gene: TRBJ2-1; d_gene: .; len: 14; v_gene: TRBV19